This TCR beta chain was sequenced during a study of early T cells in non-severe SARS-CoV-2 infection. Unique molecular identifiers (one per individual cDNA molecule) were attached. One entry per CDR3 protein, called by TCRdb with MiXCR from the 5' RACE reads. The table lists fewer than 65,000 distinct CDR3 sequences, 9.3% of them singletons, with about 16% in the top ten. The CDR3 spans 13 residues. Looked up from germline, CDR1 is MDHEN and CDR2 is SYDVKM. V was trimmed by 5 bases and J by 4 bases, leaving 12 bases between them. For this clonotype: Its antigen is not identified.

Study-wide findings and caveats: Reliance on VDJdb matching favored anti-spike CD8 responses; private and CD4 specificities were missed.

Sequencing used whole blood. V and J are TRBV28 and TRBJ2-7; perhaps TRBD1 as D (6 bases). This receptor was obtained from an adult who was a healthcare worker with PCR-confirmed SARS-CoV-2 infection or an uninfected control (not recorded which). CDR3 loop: CASSPSRGYEQYF. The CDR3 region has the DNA TGTGCCAGCAGTCCATCTAGGGGGTACGAGCAGTACTTC.